This T cell receptor (beta chain) was sequenced for a study of shared clonotypes between healthy human individuals. Germline loops: CDR1 SGHVS, CDR2 FQNEAQ. CDR3 size: 16 residues. Trimming took off 0 bases at V and 2 bases at J, with 14 bases between the two ends. Study results and caveats: As a rule, naive subsets had a larger estimated richness than memory subsets. The study's rarefaction showed incomplete sorted-subset sequencing despite large depth. Clonotype sharing among donors was thought likely to change with sequencing depth.

Profiling relied on immunoSEQ multiplex PCR, and the TCRdb table lists in-frame clones only, not all of them. The data show about 2.1 million clones, roughly 93% seen once. CD45RO-negative, CCR7-selected cells formed the naive CD8 fraction, which excluded terminally differentiated effector memory CD45RA+ cells. Points on this clone: Its antigen is unidentified.

This chain uses TRBV7-8 with TRBJ2-7; possible D gene TRBD2, 6 bases. This receptor was identified in a young man in good health. Some clones in this sample may be carry-over from other donors' samples. Material: naive CD8+ T cells from PBMCs. The CDR3 nucleotides read TGTGCCAGCAGCTTAGCGAAGGGACTGTATACCTACGAGCAGTACTTC. Residues: CASSLAKGLYTYEQYF.